This T cell receptor (beta chain) was identified in a study of naive and memory T cell subsets. The CDR3 is 13 amino acids. The ends lost 4 bases at V and 5 bases at J; junction bases unmatched: 5. Germline V gene sequence: CDR1 GTSNPN, CDR2 SVGIG (reference sequence). The beta constant-region primer was an equimolar mix of two oligonucleotides covering TRBC1 and TRBC2. TCRdb passed the UMI-ligation and nested PCR reads through MiXCR, listing each CDR3 protein once. The sample lists around 160,000 distinct CDR3 sequences, over 15% seen once, with more than 0.13% in the top ten. V is TRBV30 and J is TRBJ1-5; 7 bases match TRBD1. Sequenced input: naive CD4+ T cells from blood. This clonotype originated in a human donor in good health. CDR3 loop: CAWTVDRDQPQHF. DNA for the CDR3: TGTGCCTGGACCGTCGACAGGGATCAGCCCCAGCATTTT.